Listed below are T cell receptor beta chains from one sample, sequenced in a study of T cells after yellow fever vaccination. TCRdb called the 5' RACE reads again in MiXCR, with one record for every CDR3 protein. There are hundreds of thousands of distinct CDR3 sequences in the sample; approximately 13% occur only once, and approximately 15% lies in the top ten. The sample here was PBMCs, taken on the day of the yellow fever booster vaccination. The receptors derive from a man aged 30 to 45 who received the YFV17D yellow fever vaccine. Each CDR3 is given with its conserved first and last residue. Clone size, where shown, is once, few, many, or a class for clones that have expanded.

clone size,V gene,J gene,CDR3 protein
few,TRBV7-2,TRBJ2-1,CASSPNAGQINEQFF
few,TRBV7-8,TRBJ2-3,CASSFPLRTDTQYF
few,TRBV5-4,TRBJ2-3,CASSLRLAGQHDTQYF
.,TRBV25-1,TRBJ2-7,CASSESLGSAYEQYF
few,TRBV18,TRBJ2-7,CASSHSGKPHEQYF
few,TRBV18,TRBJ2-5,CASSWDRLRETQYF
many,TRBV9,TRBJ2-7,CASSASGTGSYEQYF
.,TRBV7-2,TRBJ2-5,CASSPRPGLQETQYF
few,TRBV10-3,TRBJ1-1,CAALSRLNTEAFF
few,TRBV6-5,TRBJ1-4,CASSYSDRGREKLFF
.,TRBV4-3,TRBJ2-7,CASSQNSAYEQYF
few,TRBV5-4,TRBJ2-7,CASSLGTDPTYEQYF
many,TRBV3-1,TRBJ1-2,CASSADLSTEGYTF
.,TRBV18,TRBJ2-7,CASSPKRESSYEQYF
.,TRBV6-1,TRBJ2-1,CASSPRQPNEQFF
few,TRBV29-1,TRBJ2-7,CSVGQGESYEQYF
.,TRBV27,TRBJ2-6,CASSRIGANVLTF
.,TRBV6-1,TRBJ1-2,CASSGQQGARLGYTF
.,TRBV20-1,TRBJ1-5,CSARDEQGYSNQPQHF
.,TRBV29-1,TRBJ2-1,CSGLSNSAGEQFF